This TCR beta chain was retrieved from a study of Ad26.COV2.S vaccination and SARS-CoV-2 variants. The overall study: Within the COV1001 Ad26.COV2.S trial arm, the donor was enrolled.

Treatment here: 19 received Ad26.COV2.S at low or high dose, single or two shots; several received placebo; per-sample allocation not given. Sample collection was performed on day 63 after the first vaccine or placebo injection. Only in-frame clones appear in the TCRdb table, and some are missing; sequencing was by immunoSEQ multiplex PCR. Altogether about 680,000 clones are present, around 92% being singletons, with the ten largest covering about 1.5%. Germline CDR1 reads SGHTA; CDR2 reads FQGNSA. The CDR3 loop spans 15 amino acids. Trimming took off 3 bases at V and 1 base at J, with 12 bases between the two ends.

Sequencing was performed on peripheral blood, taken in a trial of Ad26.COV2.S vaccine versus placebo. The V and J genes are TRBV7-2 and TRBJ1-1, with D tentatively TRBD1 (5 bases). The source is a person between 18 and 60 years old who received the Ad26.COV2.S COVID-19 vaccine or a placebo. CDR3 loop: CASSFSVTANTEAFF. For the CDR3, the DNA is TGTGCCAGCAGCTTTTCTGTGACAGCGAACACTGAAGCTTTCTTT.